A single count supports the clone carrying this TCR beta chain. Its antigen remains unknown. Measured with immunoSEQ multiplex PCR; TCRdb has only the in-frame clones, and not every one. The table shows around 66,000 clones, with 87% occurring only once. This sample stems from a study of OX40 agonist ivuxolimab in advanced cancers. The overall study: Dose-escalation patients were diagnosed with hepatocellular carcinoma, melanoma, renal cell cancer or head and neck cancer. A history of anti-PD-1, anti-PD-L1 or anti-CTLA-4 therapy was acceptable, and approximately 40% had some. Study-level findings and limits: Clones of CD4+ and CD8+ blood T cells grew by week 6 at doses of 0.1 to 3.0 mg/kg.

Patients with a history of autoimmune disease or on systemic immunosuppression were excluded. The germline CDR1 and CDR2 sequences are SGHTA and FQGNSA. This CDR3 contains 14 residues. The V and J ends lost 2 bases and 4 bases respectively, with 9 bases between them. The V call is TRBV7-2, the J call TRBJ1-5; D is unresolved. The clonotype comes from an adult with an advanced solid tumor such as melanoma, head and neck, liver or kidney cancer. This material consisted of CD4+ or CD8+ T cells sorted from blood, taken in a trial of the OX40 agonist ivuxolimab. CDR3 sequence: CASSLSVGNQPQHF. The CDR3 nucleotides are TGTGCCAGCAGCTTATCCGTGGGGAATCAGCCCCAGCATTTT. The whole variable domain, filled in from reference TRBV7-2 and TRBJ1-5, reads GAGVSQSPSNKVTEKGKDVELRCDPISGHTALYWYRQSLGQGLEFLIYFQGNSAPDKSGLPSDRFSAERTGGSVSTLTIQRTQQEDSAVYLCASSLSVGNQPQHFGDGTRLSIL.